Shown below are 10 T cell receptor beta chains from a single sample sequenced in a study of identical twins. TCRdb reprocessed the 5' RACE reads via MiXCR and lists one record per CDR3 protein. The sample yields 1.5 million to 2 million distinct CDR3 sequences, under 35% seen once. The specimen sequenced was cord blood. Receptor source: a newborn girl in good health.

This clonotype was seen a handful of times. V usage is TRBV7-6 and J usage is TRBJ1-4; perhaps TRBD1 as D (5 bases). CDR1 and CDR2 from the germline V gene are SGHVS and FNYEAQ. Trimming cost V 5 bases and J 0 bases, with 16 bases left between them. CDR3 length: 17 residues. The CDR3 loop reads CASSGRDRPATNEKLFF. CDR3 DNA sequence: TGTGCCAGCAGCGGCCGGGACCGACCCGCAACTAATGAAAAACTGTTTTTT.

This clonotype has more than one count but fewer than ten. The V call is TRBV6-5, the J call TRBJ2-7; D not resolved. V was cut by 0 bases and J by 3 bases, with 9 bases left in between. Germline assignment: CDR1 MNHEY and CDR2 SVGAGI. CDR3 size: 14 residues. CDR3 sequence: CASSYSRRNYEQYF. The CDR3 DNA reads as TGTGCCAGCAGTTACTCGAGAAGGAACTACGAGCAGTACTTC.

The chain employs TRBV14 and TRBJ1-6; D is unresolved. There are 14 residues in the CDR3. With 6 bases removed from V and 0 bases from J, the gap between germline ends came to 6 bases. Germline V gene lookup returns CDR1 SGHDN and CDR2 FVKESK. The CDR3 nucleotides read TGTGCCAGCAGACTGGGCTCCTATAATTCACCCCTCCACTTT. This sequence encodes CASRLGSYNSPLHF.

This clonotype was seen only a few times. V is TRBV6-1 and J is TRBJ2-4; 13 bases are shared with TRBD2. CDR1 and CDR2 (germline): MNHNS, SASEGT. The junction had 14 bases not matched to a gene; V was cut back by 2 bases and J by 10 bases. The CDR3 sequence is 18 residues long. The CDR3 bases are TGTGCCAGCAGTGAATGGGCGAATCGACTAGCGGGAGGTGGAATTCAGTACTTC. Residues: CASSEWANRLAGGGIQYF.

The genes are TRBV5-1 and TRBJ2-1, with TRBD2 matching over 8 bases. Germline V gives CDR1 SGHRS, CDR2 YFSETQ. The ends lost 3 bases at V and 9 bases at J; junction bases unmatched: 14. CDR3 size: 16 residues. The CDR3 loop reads CASSSTAGTSSIEQFF. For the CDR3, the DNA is TGCGCCAGCAGCTCAACCGCCGGGACTAGTAGCATTGAGCAGTTCTTC.

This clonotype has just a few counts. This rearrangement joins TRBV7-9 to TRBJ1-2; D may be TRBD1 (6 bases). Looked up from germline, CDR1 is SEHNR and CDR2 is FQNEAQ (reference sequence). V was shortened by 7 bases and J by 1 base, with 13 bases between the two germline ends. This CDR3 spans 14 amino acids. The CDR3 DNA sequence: TGTGCCAGCACCGGACAGCACCTTAACTATGGCTACACCTTC. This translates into CASTGQHLNYGYTF. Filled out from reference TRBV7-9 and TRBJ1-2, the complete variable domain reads DTGVSQNPRHKITKRGQNVTFRCDPISEHNRLYWYRQTLGQGPEFLTYFQNEAQLEKSRLLSDRFSAERPKGSFSTLEIQRTEQGDSAMYLCASTGQHLNYGYTFGSGTRLTVV.

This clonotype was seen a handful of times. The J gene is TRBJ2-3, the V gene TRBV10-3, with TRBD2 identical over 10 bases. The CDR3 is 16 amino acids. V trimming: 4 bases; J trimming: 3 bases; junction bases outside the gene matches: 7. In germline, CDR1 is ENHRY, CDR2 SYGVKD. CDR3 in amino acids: CAISAAGAGGTDTQYF. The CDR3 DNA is TGTGCCATCAGTGCCGCGGGAGCGGGAGGGACAGATACGCAGTATTTT.

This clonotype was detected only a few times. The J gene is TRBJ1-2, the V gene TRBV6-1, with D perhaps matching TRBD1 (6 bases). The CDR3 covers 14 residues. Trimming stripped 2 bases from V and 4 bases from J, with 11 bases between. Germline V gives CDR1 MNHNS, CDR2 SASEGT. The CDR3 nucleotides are TGTGCCAGCAGTGAAACAGGGAAAGGCTATGGCTACACCTTC. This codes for CASSETGKGYGYTF.

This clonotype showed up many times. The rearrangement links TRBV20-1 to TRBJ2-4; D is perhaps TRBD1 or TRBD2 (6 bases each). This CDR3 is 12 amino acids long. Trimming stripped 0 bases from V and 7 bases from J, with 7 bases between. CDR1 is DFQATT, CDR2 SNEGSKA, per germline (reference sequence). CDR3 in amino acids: CSARDGGNIQYF. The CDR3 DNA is TGCAGTGCTAGAGACGGGGGCAACATTCAGTACTTC.

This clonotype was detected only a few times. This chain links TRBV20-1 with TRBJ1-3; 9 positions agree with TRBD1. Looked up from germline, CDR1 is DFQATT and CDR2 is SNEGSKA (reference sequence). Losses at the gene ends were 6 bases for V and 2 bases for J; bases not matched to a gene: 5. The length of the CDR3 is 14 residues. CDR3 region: CSAPQGAPGNTIYF. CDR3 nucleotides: TGCAGTGCACCACAGGGGGCCCCTGGAAACACCATATATTTT.